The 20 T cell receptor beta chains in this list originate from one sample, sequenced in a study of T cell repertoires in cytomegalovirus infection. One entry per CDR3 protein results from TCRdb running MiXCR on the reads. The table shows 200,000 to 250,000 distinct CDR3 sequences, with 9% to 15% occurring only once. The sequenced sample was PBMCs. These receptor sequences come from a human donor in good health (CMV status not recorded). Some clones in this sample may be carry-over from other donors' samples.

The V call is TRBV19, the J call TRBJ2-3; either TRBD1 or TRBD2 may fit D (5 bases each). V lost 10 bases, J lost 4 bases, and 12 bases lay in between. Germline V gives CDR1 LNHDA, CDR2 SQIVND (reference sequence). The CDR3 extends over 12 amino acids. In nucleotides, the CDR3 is TGTGCCACTGGGACCAGGTCAGATACGCAGTATTTT. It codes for CATGTRSDTQYF.

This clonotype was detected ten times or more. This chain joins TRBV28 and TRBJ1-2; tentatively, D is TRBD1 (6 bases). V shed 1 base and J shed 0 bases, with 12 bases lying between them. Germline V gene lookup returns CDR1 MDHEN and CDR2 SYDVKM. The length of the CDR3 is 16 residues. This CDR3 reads CASSLYPTGSNYGYTF. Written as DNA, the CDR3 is TGTGCCAGCAGTTTATACCCGACAGGCTCTAACTATGGCTACACCTTC.

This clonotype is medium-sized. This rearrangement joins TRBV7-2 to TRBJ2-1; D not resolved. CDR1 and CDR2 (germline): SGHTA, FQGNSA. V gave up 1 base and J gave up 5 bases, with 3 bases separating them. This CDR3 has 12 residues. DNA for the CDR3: TGTGCCAGCAGCTTAGGGGACAATGAGCAGTTCTTC. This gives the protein CASSLGDNEQFF.

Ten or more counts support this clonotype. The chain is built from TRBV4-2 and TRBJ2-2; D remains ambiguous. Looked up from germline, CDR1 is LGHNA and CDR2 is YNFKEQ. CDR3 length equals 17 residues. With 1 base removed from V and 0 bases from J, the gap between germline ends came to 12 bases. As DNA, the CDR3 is TGTGCCAGCAGCCAAGGATCGGCCTACGCGAACACCGGGGAGCTGTTTTTT. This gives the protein CASSQGSAYANTGELFF.

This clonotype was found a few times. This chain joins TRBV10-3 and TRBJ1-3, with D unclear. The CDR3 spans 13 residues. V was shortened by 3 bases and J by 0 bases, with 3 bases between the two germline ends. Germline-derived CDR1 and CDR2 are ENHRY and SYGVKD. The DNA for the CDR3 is TGTGCCATCAGTGACAGCTCTGGAAACACCATATATTTT. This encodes CAISDSSGNTIYF.

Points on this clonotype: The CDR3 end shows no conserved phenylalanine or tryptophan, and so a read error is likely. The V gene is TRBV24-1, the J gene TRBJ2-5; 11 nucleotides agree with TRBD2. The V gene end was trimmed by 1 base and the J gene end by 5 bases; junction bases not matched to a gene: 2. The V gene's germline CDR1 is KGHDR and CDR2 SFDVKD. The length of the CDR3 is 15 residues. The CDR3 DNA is TGTGCCACCAGTGATTTTTCTAGCGGGAGGGAGACCCAGTACTCC. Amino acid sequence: CATSDFSSGRETQYS.

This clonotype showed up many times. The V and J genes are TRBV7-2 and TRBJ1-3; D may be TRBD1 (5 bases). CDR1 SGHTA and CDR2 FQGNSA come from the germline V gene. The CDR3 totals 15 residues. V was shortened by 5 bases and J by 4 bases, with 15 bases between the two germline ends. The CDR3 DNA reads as TGTGCCAGCAGCCTGCCCAGGGCGAGGGGAAACACCATATATTTT. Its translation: CASSLPRARGNTIYF. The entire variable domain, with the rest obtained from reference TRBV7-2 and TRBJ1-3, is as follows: GAGVSQSPSNKVTEKGKDVELRCDPISGHTALYWYRQSLGQGLEFLIYFQGNSAPDKSGLPSDRFSAERTGGSVSTLTIQRTQQEDSAVYLCASSLPRARGNTIYFGEGSWLTVV.

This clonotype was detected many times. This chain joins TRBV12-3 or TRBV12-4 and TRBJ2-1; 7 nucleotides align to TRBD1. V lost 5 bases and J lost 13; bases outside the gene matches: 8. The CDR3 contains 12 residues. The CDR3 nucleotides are TGTGCCAGCAGTCTTGAGACAGGGCTACAGTTCTTC. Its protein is CASSLETGLQFF.

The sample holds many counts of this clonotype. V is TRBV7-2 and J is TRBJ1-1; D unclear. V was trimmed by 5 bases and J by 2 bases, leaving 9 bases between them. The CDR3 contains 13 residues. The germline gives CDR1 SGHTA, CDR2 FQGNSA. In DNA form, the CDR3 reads TGTGCCAGCAGCCTTACAGATAACACTGAAGCTTTCTTT. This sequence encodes CASSLTDNTEAFF.

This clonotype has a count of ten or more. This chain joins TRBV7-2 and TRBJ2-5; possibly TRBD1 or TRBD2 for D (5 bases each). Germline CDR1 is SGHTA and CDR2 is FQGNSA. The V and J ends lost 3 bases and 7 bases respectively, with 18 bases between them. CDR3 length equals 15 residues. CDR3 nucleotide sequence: TGTGCCAGCAGCTTCCGGGGCTTAGCCGAGGGGACCCAGTACTTC. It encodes CASSFRGLAEGTQYF.

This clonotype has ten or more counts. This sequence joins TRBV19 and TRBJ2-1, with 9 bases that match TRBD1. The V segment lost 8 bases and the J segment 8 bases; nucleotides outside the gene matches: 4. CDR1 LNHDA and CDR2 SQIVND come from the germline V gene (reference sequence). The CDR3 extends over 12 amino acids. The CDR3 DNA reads TGTGCCAGTCGGGACAGGGAGTATGAGCAGTTCTTC. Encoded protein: CASRDREYEQFF.

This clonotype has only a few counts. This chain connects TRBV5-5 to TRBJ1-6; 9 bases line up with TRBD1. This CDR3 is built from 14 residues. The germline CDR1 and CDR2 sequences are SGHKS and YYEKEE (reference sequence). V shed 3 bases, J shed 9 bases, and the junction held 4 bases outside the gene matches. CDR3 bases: TGTGCCAGCAGCTCCGGGACAGGGATTTCACCCCTCCACTTT. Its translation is CASSSGTGISPLHF. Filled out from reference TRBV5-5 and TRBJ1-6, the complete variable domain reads DAGVTQSPTHLIKTRGQQVTLRCSPISGHKSVSWYQQVLGQGPQFIFQYYEKEERGRGNFPDRFSARQFPNYSSELNVNALLLGDSALYLCASSSGTGISPLHFGNGTRLTVT.

The CDR3 is CASSSSRTARYEQYF. The CDR3, as DNA: TGTGCCAGCAGCTCCAGTAGGACAGCTCGGTACGAGCAGTACTTC. The chain employs TRBV7-9 and TRBJ2-7; weak D call: TRBD1 (6 bases). The CDR3 sequence is 15 residues long. The germline V gene encodes CDR1 SEHNR and CDR2 FQNEAQ (reference sequence). Deletions cut 4 bases from V and 4 bases from J, with 17 bases between.

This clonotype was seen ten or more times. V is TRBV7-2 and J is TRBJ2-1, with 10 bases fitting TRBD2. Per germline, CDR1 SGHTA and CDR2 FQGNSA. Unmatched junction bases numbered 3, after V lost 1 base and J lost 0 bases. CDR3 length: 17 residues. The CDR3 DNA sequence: TGTGCCAGCAGCTTAGAGAGCGGGGGGGGCTCCTACAATGAGCAGTTCTTC. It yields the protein CASSLESGGGSYNEQFF.

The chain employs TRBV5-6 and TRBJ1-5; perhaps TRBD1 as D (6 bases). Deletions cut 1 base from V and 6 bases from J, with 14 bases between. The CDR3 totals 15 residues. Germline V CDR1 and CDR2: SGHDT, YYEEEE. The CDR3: CASSLRGGQTQPQHF. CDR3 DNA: TGTGCCAGCAGCTTGAGAGGGGGTCAAACTCAGCCCCAGCATTTT.

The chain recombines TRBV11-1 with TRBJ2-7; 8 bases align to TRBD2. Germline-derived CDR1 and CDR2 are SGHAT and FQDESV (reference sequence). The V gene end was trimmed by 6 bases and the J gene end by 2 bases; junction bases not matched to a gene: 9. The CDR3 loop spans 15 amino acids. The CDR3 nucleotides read TGTGCCAGCAGGCCCCGAGCGGGGGCCGCCTACGAGCAGTACTTC. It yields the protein CASRPRAGAAYEQYF.

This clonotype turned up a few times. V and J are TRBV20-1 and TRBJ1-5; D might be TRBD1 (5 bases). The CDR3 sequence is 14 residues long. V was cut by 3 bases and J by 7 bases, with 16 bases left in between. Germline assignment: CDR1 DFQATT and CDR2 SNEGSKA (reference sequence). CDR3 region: CSARGTTLEQPQHF. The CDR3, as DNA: TGCAGTGCTAGGGGGACTACGCTAGAGCAGCCCCAGCATTTT.

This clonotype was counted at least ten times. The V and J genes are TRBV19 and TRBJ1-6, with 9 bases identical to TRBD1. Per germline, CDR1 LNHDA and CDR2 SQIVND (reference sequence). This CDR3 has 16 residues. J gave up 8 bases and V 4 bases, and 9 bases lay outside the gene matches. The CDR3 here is CASSRSGTGKDSPLHF. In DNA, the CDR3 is TGTGCCAGTAGTAGATCCGGGACAGGGAAAGATTCACCCCTCCACTTT. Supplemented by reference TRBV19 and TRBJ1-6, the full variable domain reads DGGITQSPKYLFRKEGQNVTLSCEQNLNHDAMYWYRQDPGQGLRLIYYSQIVNDFQKGDIAEGYSVSREKKESFPLTVTSAQKNPTAFYLCASSRSGTGKDSPLHFGNGTRLTVT.

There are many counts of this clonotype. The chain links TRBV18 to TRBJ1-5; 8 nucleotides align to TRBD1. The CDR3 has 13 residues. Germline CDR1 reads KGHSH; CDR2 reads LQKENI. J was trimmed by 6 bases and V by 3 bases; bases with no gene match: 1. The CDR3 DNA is TGTGCCAGCTCACCGACAGGGGCTCAGCCCCAGCATTTT. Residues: CASSPTGAQPQHF.

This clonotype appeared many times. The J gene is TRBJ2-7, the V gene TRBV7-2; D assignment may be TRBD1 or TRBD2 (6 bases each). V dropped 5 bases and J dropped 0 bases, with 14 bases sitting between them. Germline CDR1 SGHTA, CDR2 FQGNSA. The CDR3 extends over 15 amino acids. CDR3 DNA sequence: TGTGCCAGCAGCCAACAGGGAGGAGGCTCCTACGAGCAGTACTTC. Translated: CASSQQGGGSYEQYF.